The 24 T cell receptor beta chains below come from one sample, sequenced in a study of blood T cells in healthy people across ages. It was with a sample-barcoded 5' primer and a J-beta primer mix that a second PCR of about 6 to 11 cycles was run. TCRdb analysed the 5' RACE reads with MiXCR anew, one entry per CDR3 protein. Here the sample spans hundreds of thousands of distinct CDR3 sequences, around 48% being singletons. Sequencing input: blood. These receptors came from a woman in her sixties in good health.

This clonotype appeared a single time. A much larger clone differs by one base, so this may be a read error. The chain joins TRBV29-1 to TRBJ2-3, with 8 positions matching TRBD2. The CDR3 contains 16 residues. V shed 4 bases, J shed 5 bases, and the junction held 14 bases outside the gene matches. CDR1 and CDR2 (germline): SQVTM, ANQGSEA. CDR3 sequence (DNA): TGCAGCGTTGTGGCGGGAGGAAGAAAGGTTGTAGATACGCAGTATTTT. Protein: CSVVAGGRKVVDTQYF.

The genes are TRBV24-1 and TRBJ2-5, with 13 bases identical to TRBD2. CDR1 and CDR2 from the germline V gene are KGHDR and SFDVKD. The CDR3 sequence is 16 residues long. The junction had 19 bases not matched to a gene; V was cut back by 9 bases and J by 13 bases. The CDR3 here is CATHQPQGLAGTTWYF. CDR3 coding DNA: TGTGCCACCCACCAACCACAGGGACTAGCGGGAACTACCTGGTACTTC.

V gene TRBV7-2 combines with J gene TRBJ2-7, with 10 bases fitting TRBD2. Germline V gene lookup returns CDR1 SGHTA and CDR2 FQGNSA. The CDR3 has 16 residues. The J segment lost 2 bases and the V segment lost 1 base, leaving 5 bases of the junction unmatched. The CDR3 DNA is TGTGCCAGCAGCTTAGACCCCGGACTAGCGGCCTACGAGCAGTACTTC. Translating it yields CASSLDPGLAAYEQYF.

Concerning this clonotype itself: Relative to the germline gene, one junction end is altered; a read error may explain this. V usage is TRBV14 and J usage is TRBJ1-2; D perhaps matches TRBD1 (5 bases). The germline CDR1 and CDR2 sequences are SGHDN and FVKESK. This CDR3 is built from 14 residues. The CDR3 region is CANSQDFGGVGYTF. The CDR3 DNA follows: TGTGCCAACAGCCAAGATTTCGGGGGGGTTGGCTACACCTTC.

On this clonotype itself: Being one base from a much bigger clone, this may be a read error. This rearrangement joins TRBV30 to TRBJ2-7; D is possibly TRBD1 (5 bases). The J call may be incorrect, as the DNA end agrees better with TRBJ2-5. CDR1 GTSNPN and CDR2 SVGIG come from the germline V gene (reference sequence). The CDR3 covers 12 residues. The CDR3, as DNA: TGTGCCTGTAGTTCCTCAGGGGAGACCCAGTACTTC. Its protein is CACSSSGETQYF.

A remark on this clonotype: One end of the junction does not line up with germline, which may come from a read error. The CDR3 loop is CAGSFGTGGMNTEAFF. The CDR3, as DNA: TGTGCCGGCAGCTTCGGGACAGGGGGCATGAACACTGAAGCTTTCTTT. This chain joins TRBV7-2 and TRBJ1-1; 12 nucleotides agree with TRBD1. The CDR3 sequence is 16 residues long. Germline CDR1 SGHTA, CDR2 FQGNSA.

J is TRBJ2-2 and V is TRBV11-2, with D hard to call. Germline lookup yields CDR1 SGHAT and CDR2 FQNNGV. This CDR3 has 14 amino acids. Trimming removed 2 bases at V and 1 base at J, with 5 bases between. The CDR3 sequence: CASSLSLNTGELFF. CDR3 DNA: TGTGCCAGCAGCTTATCGCTGAACACCGGGGAGCTGTTTTTT.

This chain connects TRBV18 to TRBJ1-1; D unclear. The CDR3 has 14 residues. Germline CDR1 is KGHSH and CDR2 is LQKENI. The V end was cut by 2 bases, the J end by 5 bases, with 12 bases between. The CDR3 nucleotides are TGTGCCAGCTCACCAGTCTCCGGAGGAACTGAAGCTTTCTTT. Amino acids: CASSPVSGGTEAFF. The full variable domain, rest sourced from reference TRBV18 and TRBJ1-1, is NAGVMQNPRHLVRRRGQEARLRCSPMKGHSHVYWYRQLPEEGLKFMVYLQKENIIDESGMPKERFSAEFPKEGPSILRIQQVVRGDSAAYFCASSPVSGGTEAFFGQGTRLTVV.

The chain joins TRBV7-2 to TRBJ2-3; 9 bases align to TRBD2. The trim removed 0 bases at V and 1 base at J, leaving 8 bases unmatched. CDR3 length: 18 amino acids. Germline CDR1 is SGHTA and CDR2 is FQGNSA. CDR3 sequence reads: CASSLAAGGGGGTDTQYF. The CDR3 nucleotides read TGTGCCAGCAGCTTAGCCGCTGGGGGCGGGGGGGGCACAGATACGCAGTATTTT.

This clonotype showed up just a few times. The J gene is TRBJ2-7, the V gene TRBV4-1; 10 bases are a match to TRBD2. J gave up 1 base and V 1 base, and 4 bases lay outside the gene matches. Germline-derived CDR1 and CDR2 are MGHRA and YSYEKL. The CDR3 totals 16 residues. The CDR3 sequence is CASSQVVAGGSYEQYF. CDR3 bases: TGCGCCAGCAGCCAAGTGGTAGCGGGAGGTTCCTACGAGCAGTACTTC.

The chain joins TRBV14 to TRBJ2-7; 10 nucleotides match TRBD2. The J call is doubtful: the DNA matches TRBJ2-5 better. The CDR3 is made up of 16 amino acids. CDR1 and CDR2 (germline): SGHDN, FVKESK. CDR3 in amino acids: CASSQALAGASETQYF. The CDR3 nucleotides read TGTGCCAGCAGCCAAGCCCTAGCGGGAGCGTCAGAGACCCAGTACTTC.

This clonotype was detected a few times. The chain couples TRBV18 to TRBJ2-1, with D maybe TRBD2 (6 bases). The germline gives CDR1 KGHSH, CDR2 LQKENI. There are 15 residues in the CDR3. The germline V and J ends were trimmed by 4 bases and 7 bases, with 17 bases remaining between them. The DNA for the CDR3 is TGTGCCAGCTCACTTAATAGGGCAGCGGGTAATGAGCAGTTCTTC. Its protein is CASSLNRAAGNEQFF.

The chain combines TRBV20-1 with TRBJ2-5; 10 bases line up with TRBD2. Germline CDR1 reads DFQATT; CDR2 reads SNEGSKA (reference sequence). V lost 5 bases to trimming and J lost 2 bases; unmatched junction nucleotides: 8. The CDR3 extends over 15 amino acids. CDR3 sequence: CSAQTGTSEQETQYF. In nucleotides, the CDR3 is TGCAGTGCTCAAACCGGGACTAGCGAACAAGAGACCCAGTACTTC.

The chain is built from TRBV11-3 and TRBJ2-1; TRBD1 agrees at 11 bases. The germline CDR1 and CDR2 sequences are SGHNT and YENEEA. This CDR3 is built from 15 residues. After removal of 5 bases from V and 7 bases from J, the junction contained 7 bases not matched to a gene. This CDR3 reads CASSRNRDRGNEQFF. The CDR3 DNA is TGTGCCAGCAGCCGAAACCGGGACAGGGGGAATGAGCAGTTCTTC. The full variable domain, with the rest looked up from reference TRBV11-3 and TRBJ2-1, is EAGVVQSPRYKIIEKKQPVAFWCNPISGHNTLYWYLQNLGQGPELLIRYENEEAVDDSQLPKDRFSAERLKGVDSTLKIQPAELGDSAVYLCASSRNRDRGNEQFFGPGTRLTVL.

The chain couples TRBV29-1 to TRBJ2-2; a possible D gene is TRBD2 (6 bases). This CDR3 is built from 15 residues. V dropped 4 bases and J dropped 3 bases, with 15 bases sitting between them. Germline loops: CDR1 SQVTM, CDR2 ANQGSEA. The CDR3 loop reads CSVGLGSSHTGELFF. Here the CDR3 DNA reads TGCAGCGTTGGTCTCGGGAGTTCGCACACCGGGGAGCTGTTTTTT.

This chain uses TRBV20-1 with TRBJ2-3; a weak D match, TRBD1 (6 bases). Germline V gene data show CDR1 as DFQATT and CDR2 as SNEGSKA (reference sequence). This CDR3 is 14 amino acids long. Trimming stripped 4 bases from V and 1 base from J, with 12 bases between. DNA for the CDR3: TGCAGTGCTAAGAACAGGGTTGGCACAGATACGCAGTATTTT. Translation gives CSAKNRVGTDTQYF.

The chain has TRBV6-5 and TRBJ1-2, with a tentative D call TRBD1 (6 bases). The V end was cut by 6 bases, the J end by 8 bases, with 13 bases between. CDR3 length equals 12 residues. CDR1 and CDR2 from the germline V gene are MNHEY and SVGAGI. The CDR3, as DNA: TGTGCCAGCAGCCAACAGGGAAGCGGCTACACCTTC. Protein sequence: CASSQQGSGYTF.

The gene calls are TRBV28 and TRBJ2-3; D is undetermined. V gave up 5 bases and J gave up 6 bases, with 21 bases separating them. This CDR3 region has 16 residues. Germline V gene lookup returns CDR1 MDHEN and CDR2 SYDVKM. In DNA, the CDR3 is TGTGCCAGCAGTCCGGCGAGGAGACGGGCTGGGGATACGCAGTATTTT. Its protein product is CASSPARRRAGDTQYF. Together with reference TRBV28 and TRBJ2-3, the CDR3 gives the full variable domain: DVKVTQSSRYLVKRTGEKVFLECVQDMDHENMFWYRQDPGLGLRLIYFSYDVKMKEKGDIPEGYSVSREKKERFSLILESASTNQTSMYLCASSPARRRAGDTQYFGPGTRLTVL.

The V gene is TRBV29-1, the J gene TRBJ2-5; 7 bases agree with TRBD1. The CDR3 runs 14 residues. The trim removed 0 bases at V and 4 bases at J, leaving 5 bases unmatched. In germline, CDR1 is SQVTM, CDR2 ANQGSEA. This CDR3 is CSVEDRAGGETQYF. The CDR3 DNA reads TGCAGCGTTGAAGATAGGGCAGGGGGAGAGACCCAGTACTTC.

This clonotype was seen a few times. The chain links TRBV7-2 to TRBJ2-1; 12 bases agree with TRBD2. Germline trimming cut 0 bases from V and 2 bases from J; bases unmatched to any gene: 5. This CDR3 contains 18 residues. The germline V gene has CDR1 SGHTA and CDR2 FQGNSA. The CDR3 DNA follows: TGTGCCAGCAGCTTAGCGCCGTGGACTAGCGGGGCCTACAATGAGCAGTTCTTC. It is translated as CASSLAPWTSGAYNEQFF.

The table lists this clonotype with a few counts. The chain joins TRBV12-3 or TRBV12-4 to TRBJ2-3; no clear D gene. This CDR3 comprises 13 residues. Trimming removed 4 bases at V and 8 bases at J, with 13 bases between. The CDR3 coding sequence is TGTGCCAGCAGTTACTCAGAGGCAGGTACGCAGTATTTT. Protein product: CASSYSEAGTQYF.

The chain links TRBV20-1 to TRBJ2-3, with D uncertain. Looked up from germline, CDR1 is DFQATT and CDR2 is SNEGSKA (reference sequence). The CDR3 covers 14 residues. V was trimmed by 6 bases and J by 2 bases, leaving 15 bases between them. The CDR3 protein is CSAPLNGATDTQYF. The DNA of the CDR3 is TGCAGTGCCCCCCTGAATGGCGCCACAGATACGCAGTATTTT.

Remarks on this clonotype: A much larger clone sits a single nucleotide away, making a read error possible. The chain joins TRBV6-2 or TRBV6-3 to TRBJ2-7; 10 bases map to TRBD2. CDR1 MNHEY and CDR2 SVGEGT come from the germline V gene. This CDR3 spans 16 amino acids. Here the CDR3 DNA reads TGTGCCAGCAGTTACCCGCCTGCTAGCGGGAGATACGGGCAGTACTTC. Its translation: CASSYPPASGRYGQYF.

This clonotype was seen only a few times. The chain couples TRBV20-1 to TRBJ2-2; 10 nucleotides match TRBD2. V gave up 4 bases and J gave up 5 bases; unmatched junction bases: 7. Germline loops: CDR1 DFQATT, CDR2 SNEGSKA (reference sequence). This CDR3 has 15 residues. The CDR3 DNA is TGCAGTGCTACCCTAGCGGGAGCGAGGACCGGGGAGCTGTTTTTT. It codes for CSATLAGARTGELFF.